One and the same sample provided the 8 T cell receptor beta chains below, sequenced in a study of cytomegalovirus exposure and HLA in healthy donors. The PCR had 60 Vbeta and 13 Jbeta primers. Repertoires were generated with immunoSEQ multiplex PCR, while TCRdb's copy carries only in-frame clones and drops some. The sample shows 150,000 to 200,000 clones, 75% to 85% of them seen only once. Material for sequencing was PBMCs. Receptors originate from a woman aged 50 to 60 in good health and CMV-seropositive.

The V gene is TRBV2, the J gene TRBJ1-2; TRBD1 aligns across 10 bases. Germline V gene sequence: CDR1 SNHLY, CDR2 FYNNEI. V shed 5 bases, J shed 6 bases, and the junction held 3 bases outside the gene matches. This CDR3 spans 13 amino acids. This chain's CDR3 is CASSPDRGHGYTF. CDR3 nucleotide sequence: TGTGCCAGCAGTCCCGACAGGGGGCATGGCTACACCTTC.

The chain's CDR3 is CASSLASLSRFYGYTF. DNA for the CDR3: TGTGCCAGCAGCTTAGCGTCCCTGAGCAGGTTCTATGGCTACACCTTC. This chain uses TRBV7-9 with TRBJ1-2; no clear D gene. The CDR3 sequence is 16 residues long. Between the trimmed V and J ends, which lost 0 bases and 4 bases, there was a span of 15 bases. Germline assignment: CDR1 SEHNR and CDR2 FQNEAQ (reference sequence).

This chain joins TRBV19 and TRBJ1-2; TRBD1 matches 7 bases. The CDR3 has 13 amino acids. J lost 4 bases, V lost 9 bases, and 8 bases had no gene match. In germline, CDR1 is LNHDA, CDR2 SQIVND (reference sequence). CDR3 nucleotides: TGTGCCAGAAACCGGGACAGCGGCTATGGCTACACCTTC. Protein sequence: CARNRDSGYGYTF. Full variable domain (outside the CDR3, taken from reference TRBV19 and TRBJ1-2): DGGITQSPKYLFRKEGQNVTLSCEQNLNHDAMYWYRQDPGQGLRLIYYSQIVNDFQKGDIAEGYSVSREKKESFPLTVTSAQKNPTAFYLCARNRDSGYGYTFGSGTRLTVV.

The J gene is TRBJ2-3, the V gene TRBV7-6; no firm D call. The germline V gene has CDR1 SGHVS and CDR2 FNYEAQ. CDR3 size: 12 residues. V dropped 5 bases and J dropped 5 bases, with 8 bases sitting between them. The CDR3 DNA sequence: TGTGCCAGCAGCCGACTTGTAGATACGCAGTATTTT. Its protein is CASSRLVDTQYF.

The chain recombines TRBV21-1 with TRBJ1-1. TRBV21-1 is shown as a pseudogene. The CDR3 covers 17 residues. The CDR3 DNA follows: TGTGCCAGCAGCTCTTGGGCGGGGGAGGGGTTTAGGGCTGAAGCTTTCTTT. Its protein is CASSSWAGEGFRAEAFF.

V gene TRBV5-1 combines with J gene TRBJ1-4; 7 bases agree with TRBD1. Per the germline V gene, CDR1 is SGHRS and CDR2 is YFSETQ. This CDR3 region has 17 residues. V lost 3 bases to trimming and J lost 5 bases; unmatched junction nucleotides: 13. This CDR3 reads CASSSRGDRNANEKLFF. CDR3 bases: TGCGCCAGCAGCTCCCGAGGGGACAGAAACGCGAATGAAAAACTGTTTTTT.

The genes are TRBV6-6 and TRBJ1-4, with no clear D. V lost 2 bases and J 7 bases, leaving 8 bases between the germline ends. The germline V gene has CDR1 MNHNY and CDR2 SVGAGI (reference sequence). The CDR3 runs to 13 residues. CDR3 nucleotide sequence: TGTGCCAGCAGTTACCGCCGCGGTGAAAAACTGTTTTTT. Translation gives CASSYRRGEKLFF.

The chain uses TRBV9 and TRBJ1-6, with 8 bases aligning to TRBD1. This CDR3 spans 15 amino acids. Germline V CDR1 and CDR2: SGDLS, YYNGEE. With 4 bases clipped from V and 6 bases from J, the junction kept 6 bases outside the gene matches. The CDR3 coding sequence is TGTGCCAGCAGCCCTCAGGGGGCAGCTAATTCACCCCTCCACTTT. Translation: CASSPQGAANSPLHF.